The rows below give T cell receptor beta chains drawn from one sample of a study of OX40 agonist ivuxolimab in advanced cancers. The repertoire was sequenced with immunoSEQ multiplex PCR; TCRdb's copy has only in-frame clones and lacks some. The table includes approximately 44,000 clones, around 80% detected once. Sequenced material: CD4+ or CD8+ T cells sorted from blood, taken in a trial of the OX40 agonist ivuxolimab. The receptors derive from an adult with an advanced solid tumor such as melanoma, head and neck, liver or kidney cancer. CDR3s include the opening cysteine and the closing phenylalanine or tryptophan.

j_gene: TRBJ1-1
v_gene: TRBV7-8
CDR3aa: CASSTRIETGTEAFF

j_gene: TRBJ2-6
v_gene: TRBV10-3
CDR3aa: CAISESIGKVGSGANVLTF

j_gene: TRBJ2-5
v_gene: TRBV2
CDR3aa: CASSEETQYF

j_gene: TRBJ1-3
v_gene: TRBV30
CDR3aa: CAWSVGGNTIYF

j_gene: TRBJ1-2
v_gene: TRBV4-2
CDR3aa: CASSQALETGIIGYTF

j_gene: TRBJ2-7
v_gene: TRBV7-3
CDR3aa: CASSLSREQYF

j_gene: TRBJ2-2
v_gene: TRBV7-3
CDR3aa: CASSKGVGYTGELFF

j_gene: TRBJ1-4
v_gene: TRBV6-5
CDR3aa: CASRSGGWYEKLFF

j_gene: TRBJ2-1
v_gene: TRBV14
CDR3aa: CASRQSDSLGNNEQFF

j_gene: TRBJ2-2
v_gene: TRBV5-4
CDR3aa: CASSQVPSGSYIGGELFF

j_gene: TRBJ1-2
v_gene: TRBV5-4
CDR3aa: CASSRRGQEAYGYTF

j_gene: TRBJ2-1
v_gene: TRBV4-3
CDR3aa: CASSHLMWGSYNEQFF

j_gene: TRBJ2-2
v_gene: TRBV7-3
CDR3aa: CASSLTGAGAPGELFF

j_gene: TRBJ1-5
v_gene: TRBV30
CDR3aa: CAWTGGANQPQHF

j_gene: TRBJ1-1
v_gene: TRBV5-1
CDR3aa: CASSENTGSTEAFF

j_gene: TRBJ2-1
v_gene: TRBV5-1
CDR3aa: CASSQGQSNNEQFF

j_gene: TRBJ2-3
v_gene: TRBV13
CDR3aa: CASSWDYRTDTQYF

j_gene: TRBJ1-2
v_gene: TRBV18
CDR3aa: CASSPSDSYGYTF

j_gene: TRBJ2-1
v_gene: TRBV28
CDR3aa: CASSLGQGNEQFF

j_gene: TRBJ2-6
v_gene: TRBV29-1
CDR3aa: CSVGFVQGYTGANVLTF

j_gene: TRBJ2-5
v_gene: TRBV5-5
CDR3aa: CASSPRQDSRGETQYF

j_gene: TRBJ2-3
v_gene: TRBV9
CDR3aa: CASSVEASHGTDTQYF

j_gene: TRBJ1-2
v_gene: TRBV9
CDR3aa: CASSVDGRANYGYTF

j_gene: TRBJ2-7
v_gene: TRBV13
CDR3aa: CASSFSDRFYEQYF

j_gene: TRBJ2-3
v_gene: TRBV7-9
CDR3aa: CASSLDGRDTQYF

j_gene: TRBJ1-5
v_gene: TRBV6-5
CDR3aa: CASSLTVNQPQHF

j_gene: TRBJ2-7
v_gene: TRBV6-5
CDR3aa: CASGAYYEQYF

j_gene: TRBJ1-2
v_gene: TRBV4-1
CDR3aa: CASSQEADRRLYGYTF

j_gene: TRBJ2-7
v_gene: TRBV7-8
CDR3aa: CASSLLAVGSYEQYF

j_gene: TRBJ1-4
v_gene: TRBV28
CDR3aa: CASNPRGEKLFF

j_gene: TRBJ1-5
v_gene: TRBV7-2
CDR3aa: CASSYPGTESQPQHF

j_gene: TRBJ1-1
v_gene: TRBV11-2
CDR3aa: CASSFLDLNTEAFF

j_gene: TRBJ2-7
v_gene: TRBV4-3
CDR3aa: CASSQEARTTYEQYF

j_gene: TRBJ2-2
v_gene: TRBV4-2
CDR3aa: CASSQEGGTTTGELFF

j_gene: TRBJ1-4
v_gene: TRBV6-6
CDR3aa: CASSYSLGEKLFF

j_gene: TRBJ1-4
v_gene: TRBV28
CDR3aa: CASTNINEKLFF

j_gene: TRBJ2-7
v_gene: TRBV7-9
CDR3aa: CASSLESREQYF

j_gene: TRBJ1-5
v_gene: TRBV28
CDR3aa: CASCNGQGFNQPQHF

j_gene: TRBJ1-3
v_gene: TRBV5-4
CDR3aa: CASSLPGGFGNTIYF

j_gene: TRBJ2-5
v_gene: TRBV5-1
CDR3aa: CASNFDGTGSRETQYF

j_gene: TRBJ2-2
v_gene: TRBV9
CDR3aa: CASRLAENTGELFF

j_gene: TRBJ1-5
v_gene: TRBV18
CDR3aa: CASSPAEIGQPQHF

j_gene: TRBJ2-7
v_gene: TRBV5-4
CDR3aa: CASSLDYGREQYF

j_gene: TRBJ1-5
v_gene: TRBV30
CDR3aa: CAWGRDRALNQPQHF

j_gene: TRBJ1-4
v_gene: TRBV5-6
CDR3aa: CASSLRGRQANEKLFF

j_gene: TRBJ2-5
v_gene: TRBV2
CDR3aa: CASSRQETQYF